This is a list of T cell receptor beta chains from one sample in a study of shared clonotypes between healthy human individuals. The method was immunoSEQ multiplex PCR; TCRdb's version includes in-frame clones alone and lacks a portion of them. The sample comprises around 430,000 clones, about 76% of which are singletons, and less than 15% rests with the top ten. The sample was PBMCs. All receptors derive from a middle-aged woman in good health. Some clones in this sample may be carry-over from other donors' samples. Each CDR3 is given with its conserved first and last residue. D genes are given only for firm matches. Size tells how often a clone was seen (once, few, many) or the class of an expanded clone, and some rows leave it out.

d_gene: NA; j_gene: TRBJ1-2; abundance: once; v_gene: TRBV5-6; CDR3aa: CASSLGQYRGYTF; CDR3nt: TGTGCCAGCAGCTTGGGTCAGTACCGTGGCTACACCTTC
d_gene: NA; j_gene: TRBJ1-6; abundance: NA; v_gene: TRBV7-2; CDR3aa: CASSFPLTPLHF; CDR3nt: TGTGCCAGCAGCTTCCCTTTAACACCCCTCCACTTT
d_gene: NA; j_gene: TRBJ1-4; abundance: NA; v_gene: TRBV7-2; CDR3aa: CASSLGQNNEKLFF; CDR3nt: TGTGCCAGCAGCTTAGGTCAGAATAATGAAAAACTGTTTTTT
d_gene: NA; j_gene: TRBJ1-4; abundance: NA; v_gene: TRBV5-1; CDR3aa: CASSLEAAWKEKLFF; CDR3nt: TGCGCCAGCAGCTTGGAGGCCGCCTGGAAGGAAAAACTGTTTTTT
d_gene: NA; j_gene: TRBJ2-2; abundance: NA; v_gene: TRBV10-2; CDR3aa: CATLVGPNTGELFF; CDR3nt: TGCGCCACCTTGGTGGGGCCGAACACCGGGGAGCTGTTTTTT
d_gene: TRBD1; j_gene: TRBJ1-5; abundance: NA; v_gene: TRBV27; CDR3aa: CASTPTGGADSNQPQHF; CDR3nt: TGTGCCAGCACCCCTACAGGGGGGGCTGATAGCAATCAGCCCCAGCATTTT
d_gene: TRBD1; j_gene: TRBJ2-7; abundance: NA; v_gene: TRBV10-3; CDR3aa: CAISDPGQGSYEQYF; CDR3nt: TGTGCCATCAGTGATCCGGGACAGGGGTCCTACGAGCAGTACTTC
d_gene: NA; j_gene: TRBJ2-7; abundance: NA; v_gene: TRBV11-2; CDR3aa: CASSFGSAANEQYF; CDR3nt: TGTGCCAGCAGCTTTGGCAGTGCTGCCAACGAGCAGTACTTC
d_gene: NA; j_gene: TRBJ2-1; abundance: NA; v_gene: TRBV9; CDR3aa: CASSTSGLEQFF; CDR3nt: TGTGCCAGCAGCACCTCAGGCCTTGAGCAGTTCTTC
d_gene: NA; j_gene: TRBJ1-3; abundance: NA; v_gene: TRBV5-6; CDR3aa: CASNRKGTGNTIYF; CDR3nt: TGTGCCAGCAACAGGAAGGGGACTGGAAACACCATATATTTT
d_gene: TRBD2; j_gene: TRBJ2-2; abundance: many; v_gene: TRBV7-3; CDR3aa: CASSLSGRDGELFF; CDR3nt: TGTGCCAGCAGCTTAAGCGGGAGGGACGGGGAGCTGTTTTTT
d_gene: TRBD2; j_gene: TRBJ2-7; abundance: NA; v_gene: TRBV7-6; CDR3aa: CASSSGLAGHYEQYF; CDR3nt: TGTGCCAGCAGCTCGGGACTAGCGGGACACTACGAGCAGTACTTC
d_gene: NA; j_gene: TRBJ2-7; abundance: NA; v_gene: TRBV27; CDR3aa: CASSLTRGRQYF; CDR3nt: TGTGCCAGCAGTTTGACTAGAGGTCGGCAGTACTTC
d_gene: NA; j_gene: TRBJ1-2; abundance: NA; v_gene: TRBV4-1; CDR3aa: CASSQVGQGRGGYTF; CDR3nt: TGCGCCAGCAGCCAAGTCGGGCAGGGTAGGGGTGGCTACACCTTC